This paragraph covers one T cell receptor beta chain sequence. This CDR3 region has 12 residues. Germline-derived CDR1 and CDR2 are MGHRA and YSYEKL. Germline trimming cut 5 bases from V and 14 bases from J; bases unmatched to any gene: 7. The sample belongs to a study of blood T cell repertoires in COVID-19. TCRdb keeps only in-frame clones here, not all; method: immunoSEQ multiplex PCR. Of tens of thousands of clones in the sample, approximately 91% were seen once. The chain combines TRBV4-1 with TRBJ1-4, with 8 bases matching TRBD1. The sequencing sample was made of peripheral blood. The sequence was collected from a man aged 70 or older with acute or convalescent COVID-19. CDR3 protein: CASSLPQGGLFF. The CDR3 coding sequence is TGCGCCAGCAGCTTGCCACAGGGGGGGCTGTTTTTT.